Listed below are T cell receptor beta chains from one sample, sequenced in a study of cytomegalovirus exposure and HLA in healthy donors. The protocol was immunoSEQ multiplex PCR, while the TCRdb copy is restricted to in-frame clones and leaves out a portion. The table records 230,000 or so clones, around 90% of them present only once. Specimen: PBMCs. These receptors all stem from a girl aged 2-10 years in good health and CMV-seronegative. CDR3s include the opening cysteine and the closing phenylalanine or tryptophan. The D gene is left open where the match is weak. Only part of the rows carry a size: once, few, many, or a class if the clone is expanded.

v_call,d_call,clone_size,j_call,cdr3_aa,cdr3_nt
TRBV7-9,TRBD1,NA,TRBJ2-7,CSSSPRQGVGEQYF,TGTTCCAGCAGCCCCCGACAGGGGGTAGGGGAGCAGTACTTC
TRBV19,TRBD2,NA,TRBJ2-7,CASSIVASGGSYEQYF,TGTGCCAGTAGTATAGTGGCGAGCGGGGGTTCCTACGAGCAGTACTTC
TRBV7-7,TRBD2,NA,TRBJ2-5,CASSPPGPKGGETQYF,TGTGCCAGCAGCCCCCCGGGGCCTAAGGGAGGGGAGACCCAGTACTTC
TRBV7-8,NA,NA,TRBJ2-5,CASSLAPGGLPETQYF,TGTGCCAGCAGCCTGGCCCCCGGGGGGCTTCCAGAGACCCAGTACTTC
TRBV2,NA,NA,TRBJ1-2,CASSEAEEAAYAF,TGTGCCAGCAGTGAAGCTGAGGAGGCGGCATACGCCTTC
TRBV2,TRBD1,NA,TRBJ1-2,CASMTGNYGYTF,TGTGCCAGCATGACAGGGAACTATGGCTACACCTTC
TRBV28,TRBD2,NA,TRBJ2-5,CASSYLAGGQETQYF,TGTGCCAGCAGTTACTTGGCGGGGGGCCAAGAGACCCAGTACTTC
TRBV27,NA,NA,TRBJ2-1,CASGTGGNEQFF,TGTGCCAGCGGAACGGGTGGGAATGAGCAGTTCTTC
TRBV6-5,TRBD2,NA,TRBJ2-1,CASSLTSGDYNEQFF,TGTGCCAGCAGCCTAACTAGCGGGGATTACAATGAGCAGTTCTTC
TRBV2,NA,few,TRBJ2-5,CASSADPTVETQYF,TGTGCCAGCAGTGCCGATCCGACAGTAGAGACCCAGTACTTC
TRBV7-8,NA,NA,TRBJ1-1,CASSLFVGGEWTEAFF,TGTGCCAGCAGCTTATTCGTTGGGGGGGAATGGACTGAAGCTTTCTTT
TRBV30,NA,NA,TRBJ1-1,CAWSLGGPTEAFF,TGTGCCTGGAGTTTAGGGGGACCCACTGAAGCTTTCTTT
TRBV19,NA,NA,TRBJ1-5,CASSIARANQPQHF,TGTGCCAGTAGTATCGCCAGGGCTAATCAGCCCCAGCATTTT
TRBV28,TRBD2,NA,TRBJ2-6,CASSGRGGGANVLTF,TGTGCCAGCAGTGGGAGGGGAGGTGGGGCCAACGTCCTGACTTTC
TRBV6-5,NA,NA,TRBJ1-5,CASSYGGNQPQHF,TGTGCCAGCAGTTACGGGGGGAATCAGCCCCAGCATTTT
TRBV19,NA,NA,TRBJ1-1,CASSIAAGNIDTEAFF,TGTGCCAGTAGCATCGCGGCAGGGAATATTGACACTGAAGCTTTCTTT
TRBV7-2,NA,NA,TRBJ2-7,CASSLAVSGYEQYF,TGTGCCAGCAGCTTAGCGGTTAGCGGCTACGAGCAGTACTTC
TRBV30,NA,NA,TRBJ1-1,CACRQINTEAFF,TGTGCCTGCAGACAGATTAACACTGAAGCTTTCTTT
TRBV5-6,TRBD1,NA,TRBJ1-5,CASSLTGGGNQPQHF,TGTGCCAGCAGCTTGACAGGGGGCGGGAATCAGCCCCAGCATTTT
TRBV28,TRBD2,NA,TRBJ2-3,CASSPGGTADTQYF,TGTGCCAGCAGCCCCGGGGGGACGGCAGATACGCAGTATTTT
TRBV29-1,TRBD2,NA,TRBJ2-1,CSVEALAGGRSEQFF,TGCAGCGTTGAAGCCTTAGCGGGGGGCCGCAGTGAGCAGTTCTTC
TRBV18,TRBD2,NA,TRBJ2-3,CASSPPTSEADTQYF,TGTGCCAGCTCACCACCGACTAGCGAGGCAGATACGCAGTATTTT
TRBV5-5,NA,NA,TRBJ1-1,CASSLYTGENTEAFF,TGTGCCAGCAGCTTGTACACGGGGGAGAACACTGAAGCTTTCTTT
TRBV6-6,TRBD1,NA,TRBJ2-3,CASSDHRGNTDTQYF,TGTGCCAGCAGTGACCACAGGGGAAACACAGATACGCAGTATTTT